This passage covers 10 T cell receptor beta chains from one sample sequenced in a study of CD4 T cells in relation to SARS-CoV-2 and coronaviruses. CD4+ T cells from unexposed donors were obtained before the COVID-19 pandemic (2011-2018). Isolation of CD4+ T cells took place after roughly nine days in culture. No antigens are known for them. Assay: immunoSEQ multiplex PCR; the TCRdb copy retains only in-frame clones and omits some. The table records just under 30,000 clones, 55% to 75% of them present only once. Sequenced input: CD4+ T cells from PBMCs, cultured in vitro. Every receptor here comes from a human donor in good health.

This rearrangement joins TRBV19 to TRBJ2-5; 14 nucleotides agree with TRBD2. This CDR3 has 18 amino acids. Losses at the gene ends were 5 bases for V and 3 bases for J; bases not matched to a gene: 11. The germline CDR1 and CDR2 sequences are LNHDA and SQIVND (reference sequence). The CDR3 loop reads CASSQVGMGLAGEETQYF. The CDR3 nucleotides read TGTGCCAGTAGTCAAGTGGGAATGGGACTAGCGGGGGAAGAGACCCAGTACTTC.

The rearrangement joins TRBV11-2 to TRBJ2-1; TRBD2 aligns across 7 bases. CDR1 SGHAT and CDR2 FQNNGV come from the germline V gene. J was trimmed by 5 bases and V by 7 bases; bases with no gene match: 17. This CDR3 has 17 residues. CDR3: CASNWAGLAGLHNEQFF. CDR3 DNA sequence: TGTGCCAGCAACTGGGCTGGGCTGGCGGGACTACACAATGAGCAGTTCTTC.

This clone showed up just a few times. This rearrangement joins TRBV4-1 to TRBJ1-1, with no clear D. Germline V gene sequence: CDR1 MGHRA, CDR2 YSYEKL. This CDR3 region has 16 residues. Trimming removed 2 bases at V and 4 bases at J, with 17 bases between. CDR3 amino acids: CASSQYIFRGGTEAFF. The CDR3 DNA is TGCGCCAGCAGCCAATACATATTTCGGGGAGGCACTGAAGCTTTCTTT.

The V call is TRBV5-8, the J call TRBJ2-3; D may correspond to TRBD1 or TRBD2 (5 bases each). Between the trimmed V and J ends, which lost 4 bases and 1 base, there was a span of 13 bases. CDR1 SGHTS and CDR2 YDEGEE come from the germline V gene. The CDR3 is 15 amino acids. CDR3 sequence (DNA): TGTGCCAGCAGCCCCCGGGGCCACGGCACAGATACGCAGTATTTT. Translating gives CASSPRGHGTDTQYF.

J is TRBJ2-5 and V is TRBV6-2 or TRBV6-3; D may match TRBD1 or TRBD2 (5 bases each). Germline CDR1 is MNHEY and CDR2 is SVGEGT. This CDR3 is built from 15 residues. V dropped 0 bases and J dropped 4 bases, with 12 bases sitting between them. The CDR3 DNA is TGTGCCAGCAGTTACTCCTATGGGGGAACAGAGACCCAGTACTTC. Translating it yields CASSYSYGGTETQYF.

The rearrangement joins TRBV4-3 to TRBJ1-6; D is uncertain. Per germline, CDR1 LGHNA and CDR2 YSLEER. The CDR3 is made up of 17 amino acids. V was clipped by 0 bases and J by 0 bases, with 9 bases between them. The CDR3 DNA is TGCGCCAGCAGCCAAGATCCCCCGAGCTCCTATAATTCACCCCTCCACTTT. This translates into CASSQDPPSSYNSPLHF.

This chain connects TRBV12-3 or TRBV12-4 to TRBJ2-3; D gene uncertain. V shed 6 bases and J shed 5 bases, with 6 bases lying between them. This CDR3 is 11 amino acids long. The CDR3 DNA sequence: TGTGCCAGCAGCCGTCTAGATACGCAGTATTTT. This codes for CASSRLDTQYF.

The CDR3, as DNA: TGTGCCAGCAGAGGGGACACAGATACGCAGTATTTT. This translates into CASRGDTDTQYF. The chain has TRBV25-1 and TRBJ2-3; weak D call: TRBD1 (5 bases). V lost 6 bases, J lost 2 bases, and 6 bases lay in between. The V gene's germline CDR1 is MGHDK and CDR2 SYGVNS. The CDR3 is 12 amino acids.

The rearrangement links TRBV7-2 to TRBJ1-2; D may be TRBD1 (6 bases). CDR1 is SGHTA, CDR2 FQGNSA, per germline. The CDR3 is 13 amino acids. The V end was cut by 5 bases, the J end by 4 bases, with 11 bases between. The CDR3 sequence: CASSPGQLYGYTF. The CDR3, as DNA: TGTGCCAGCAGCCCAGGACAGCTCTATGGCTACACCTTC.

V usage is TRBV5-4 and J usage is TRBJ1-2, with 12 bases matching TRBD1. This CDR3 has 15 residues. The V gene's germline CDR1 is SGHNT and CDR2 YYREEE (reference sequence). V was clipped by 4 bases and J by 5 bases; unmatched bases: 6. The DNA for the CDR3 is TGTGCCAGCAGCCTCCGGGACAGGGGGCCTTATGGCTACACCTTC. Its translation is CASSLRDRGPYGYTF.